This T cell receptor beta chain appears in the sequencing data of a study of blood T cell repertoires in COVID-19. Looking at the study overall: Acute and convalescent COVID-19 specimens originated in the United States, Italy and Spain. In each case, the material was cDNA or gDNA derived from T cells, B-cell-depleted T cells, or PBMCs.

How the authors handled the data: From reference gene primer amplification, estimates of nucleated cell counts were derived. Here immunoSEQ multiplex PCR was the method, and the copy in TCRdb shows in-frame clones only, minus some. V and J calls and clone size come straight from that table; D and trimming were deduced from the DNA. Seen here are about 160,000 clones, around 84% observed once, and the top ten hold less than 2.5%. The CDR3 runs 17 residues. Germline loops: CDR1 MNHNS, CDR2 SASEGT. J lost 2 bases, V lost 3 bases, and 6 bases had no gene match. The source is a man aged 65 to 79 with acute or convalescent COVID-19. The sequenced sample was peripheral blood. This chain links TRBV6-1 with TRBJ2-6; 8 bases align to TRBD1. CDR3 sequence (DNA): TGTGCCAGCAGTGAGATTAACAGGGGGACTGGGGCCAACGTCCTGACTTTC. Its protein product is CASSEINRGTGANVLTF.